Below are 12 T cell receptor beta chains sequenced from a single sample in a study of identical twins. TCRdb used MiXCR to reprocess the 5' RACE reads, holding one entry per CDR3 protein. The data show hundreds of thousands of distinct CDR3 sequences, 7% to 7.5% seen once. This sample was shared with a second study, whose subject was yellow fever vaccine responses in identical twins.

What was sequenced was PBMCs. The source is a woman aged 18-30 years in good health.

The chain recombines TRBV12-3 or TRBV12-4 with TRBJ2-5; TRBD1 or TRBD2 may be the D gene (5 bases each). CDR3 length equals 15 residues. V was trimmed by 4 bases and J by 5 bases, leaving 17 bases between them. The CDR3 reads CASSWDAEPGETQYF. The CDR3 DNA reads as TGTGCCAGCAGTTGGGACGCCGAACCTGGGGAGACCCAGTACTTC.

This clonotype was counted many times. The chain employs TRBV9 and TRBJ1-1; weak D call: TRBD1 (6 bases). Germline-derived CDR1 and CDR2 are SGDLS and YYNGEE. V was cut by 0 bases and J by 8 bases, with 11 bases left in between. The CDR3 has 13 amino acids. The CDR3 here is CASSVAAGAEAFF. As DNA, the CDR3 is TGTGCCAGCAGCGTAGCTGCAGGGGCGGAAGCTTTCTTT. Full variable domain (rest looked up from reference TRBV9 and TRBJ1-1): DSGVTQTPKHLITATGQRVTLRCSPRSGDLSVYWYQQSLDQGLQFLIQYYNGEERAKGNILERFSAQQFPDLHSELNLSSLELGDSALYFCASSVAAGAEAFFGQGTRLTVV.

V is TRBV2 and J is TRBJ1-2; a weak D match, TRBD1 (6 bases). The ends were cut back, 6 bases at V and 6 bases at J, with 20 bases in the middle. CDR1 is SNHLY, CDR2 FYNNEI, per germline. The CDR3 totals 15 residues. The CDR3 nucleotides read TGTGCCAGCAGGGACCCCAACAGGGACCGGGATGGCTACACCTTC. Translating gives CASRDPNRDRDGYTF.

This clonotype was counted a single time. The V and J genes are TRBV20-1 and TRBJ2-3; D may match TRBD1 or TRBD2 (5 bases each). V lost 6 bases, J lost 0 bases, and 13 bases lay in between. Germline CDR1 DFQATT, CDR2 SNEGSKA (reference sequence). This CDR3 spans 14 amino acids. The CDR3 sequence is CSAPEGSSTDTQYF. DNA for the CDR3: TGCAGTGCCCCCGAGGGGTCTAGCACAGATACGCAGTATTTT.

This clonotype turned up a few times. This sequence joins TRBV3-1 and TRBJ2-3; D remains ambiguous. The germline V gene has CDR1 LGHDT and CDR2 YNNKEL (reference sequence). The CDR3 covers 15 residues. Trimming took off 4 bases at V and 6 bases at J, with 17 bases between the two ends. CDR3 sequence (DNA): TGTGCCAGCAGCCCAATGACCCTCCCCAGGGATACGCAGTATTTT. Translated: CASSPMTLPRDTQYF.

Many counts were recorded for this clonotype. The V call is TRBV10-3, the J call TRBJ1-1, with a possible D match to TRBD1 (5 bases). The ends were cut back, 5 bases at V and 1 base at J, with 8 bases in the middle. The length of the CDR3 is 13 residues. Germline V gene sequence: CDR1 ENHRY, CDR2 SYGVKD. The CDR3 sequence is CAISPTGNTEAFF. The CDR3, as DNA: TGTGCCATCAGTCCTACAGGGAACACTGAAGCTTTCTTT.

This clonotype was found a few times. V usage is TRBV9 and J usage is TRBJ2-5, with D tentatively TRBD2 (6 bases). This CDR3 region has 15 residues. Trimming removed 4 bases from V and 2 bases from J, with 15 bases in between. The V gene's germline CDR1 is SGDLS and CDR2 YYNGEE. The CDR3 DNA sequence: TGTGCCAGCAGCCCCCAAGGTGGAGGGCAAGAGACCCAGTACTTC. This encodes CASSPQGGGQETQYF.

V gene TRBV20-1 combines with J gene TRBJ1-1; weak D call: TRBD1 (5 bases). CDR1 and CDR2 from the germline V gene are DFQATT and SNEGSKA (reference sequence). The CDR3 contains 12 residues. Trimming stripped 1 base from V and 4 bases from J, with 7 bases between. CDR3 region: CSARGQGTEAFF. Here the CDR3 DNA reads TGCAGTGCTAGAGGGCAGGGCACTGAAGCTTTCTTT.

This clonotype turned up a few times. The chain combines TRBV5-1 with TRBJ2-2; 10 bases align to TRBD2. The V segment lost 6 bases and the J segment 5 bases; nucleotides outside the gene matches: 10. In germline, CDR1 is SGHRS, CDR2 YFSETQ. The CDR3 runs 16 residues. This CDR3 is CASTPIAGGMTGELFF. CDR3 nucleotide sequence: TGCGCCAGCACCCCCATAGCGGGAGGTATGACCGGGGAGCTGTTTTTT.

The V gene is TRBV6-2 or TRBV6-3, the J gene TRBJ2-7; tentatively, D is TRBD2 (7 bases). Germline V lookup: CDR1 MNHEY, CDR2 SVGEGT. V was pared by 2 bases and J by 7 bases, with 15 bases between. The CDR3 sequence is 14 residues long. The CDR3 coding sequence is TGTGCCAGCAGTTACCCGGGGGGCCAGTATGAGCAGTACGTC. Protein product: CASSYPGGQYEQYV.

The gene calls are TRBV6-5 and TRBJ1-2; no firm D call. The CDR3 extends over 11 amino acids. The germline gives CDR1 MNHEY, CDR2 SVGAGI. Between the trimmed V and J ends, which lost 6 bases and 9 bases, there was a span of 11 bases. The DNA of the CDR3 is TGTGCCAGCAGGAACCGGGAAAGCTACACCTTC. It translates to CASRNRESYTF.

In its sample, this clonotype was seen a few times. This sequence joins TRBV6-6 and TRBJ2-1; D perhaps matches TRBD1 (5 bases). The V gene's germline CDR1 is MNHNY and CDR2 SVGAGI (reference sequence). V gave up 5 bases and J gave up 9 bases, with 14 bases separating them. The CDR3 loop spans 13 amino acids. This CDR3 is CASSQLREGEQFF. The CDR3 DNA follows: TGTGCCAGCAGTCAACTCAGGGAAGGTGAGCAGTTCTTC.